A single sample gave rise to the 30 T cell receptor beta chains below, sequenced in a study of radiotherapy plus CTLA-4 blockade in lung cancer. Using immunoSEQ multiplex PCR, the repertoire was profiled, and TCRdb retains in-frame clones only, with some absent. The table includes just over 60,000 clones, 60% to 85% detected once. The source was peripheral blood, collected from a patient treated with radiotherapy plus ipilimumab. The receptor set was obtained from a human donor with non-small cell lung cancer who had a complete response to radiotherapy plus ipilimumab.

V is TRBV5-1 and J is TRBJ2-2; possible D gene TRBD1, 7 bases. The germline CDR1 and CDR2 sequences are SGHRS and YFSETQ. The CDR3 runs 18 residues. The V end lost 5 bases, the J end lost 7 bases, and 27 bases lay between the germline ends. The CDR3 reads CASRPARGQPTKGGELFF. CDR3 sequence (DNA): TGCGCCAGCAGACCAGCGCGGGGACAGCCTACTAAGGGCGGGGAGCTGTTTTTT.

This clone occurred a few times. This chain links TRBV7-8 with TRBJ2-7; tentatively, D is TRBD2 (6 bases). Trimming pared 3 bases from V and 3 bases from J, leaving 9 bases between. This CDR3 is 13 amino acids long. Germline V gene data show CDR1 as SGHVS and CDR2 as FQNEAQ. In DNA form, the CDR3 reads TGTGCCAGCAGCTTCGGGGGAGACTACGAGCAGTACGTC. Its translation is CASSFGGDYEQYV.

This clone has a single count. CDR3 amino acids: CASSDRVGQPQHF. CDR3 DNA: TGTGCCAGCAGCGACAGGGTCGGGCAGCCCCAGCATTTT. The chain is built from TRBV7-2 and TRBJ1-5, with 7 bases fitting TRBD1. This CDR3 has 13 amino acids. The germline V gene encodes CDR1 SGHTA and CDR2 FQGNSA. The ends lost 5 bases at V and 7 bases at J; junction bases unmatched: 5.

The J gene is TRBJ1-5, the V gene TRBV5-1, with TRBD1 as a possible D gene (6 bases). Trimming removed 0 bases at V and 6 bases at J, with 13 bases between. Germline CDR1 reads SGHRS; CDR2 reads YFSETQ. CDR3 length: 15 residues. CDR3 DNA: TGCGCCAGCAGCTTGGATGGACAGCCGGGTCAGCCCCAGCATTTT. It codes for CASSLDGQPGQPQHF.

V usage is TRBV11-3 and J usage is TRBJ2-2, with a tentative D call TRBD1 (5 bases). The ends were cut back, 5 bases at V and 7 bases at J, with 14 bases in the middle. Germline values: CDR1 SGHNT, CDR2 YENEEA. This CDR3 region has 14 residues. The CDR3 sequence is CASSTGSSRGELFF. CDR3 nucleotides: TGTGCCAGCAGCACAGGATCCTCCCGCGGGGAGCTGTTTTTT.

The CDR3: CASSPLPGDMNEQFF. The CDR3 nucleotides are TGTGCCAGCAGTCCATTACCGGGAGATATGAATGAGCAGTTCTTC. This sequence joins TRBV6-5 and TRBJ2-1, with D perhaps TRBD2 (6 bases). Germline loops: CDR1 MNHEY, CDR2 SVGAGI. Trimming stripped 5 bases from V and 7 bases from J, with 18 bases between. The CDR3 is made up of 15 amino acids.

The V and J genes are TRBV19 and TRBJ1-1; D perhaps matches TRBD1 (5 bases). The CDR3 length is 13 residues. Germline V gene data show CDR1 as LNHDA and CDR2 as SQIVND (reference sequence). Trimming removed 5 bases from V and 11 bases from J, with 18 bases in between. CDR3 amino acids: CASSPLGRDMAFF. The CDR3 DNA sequence: TGTGCCAGTAGTCCCCTGGGGCGCGATATGGCTTTCTTT.

The rearrangement links TRBV6-6 to TRBJ2-7, with D tentatively TRBD1 (5 bases). Germline loops: CDR1 MNHNY, CDR2 SVGAGI (reference sequence). The length of the CDR3 is 14 residues. V was clipped by 2 bases and J by 2 bases, with 10 bases between them. The CDR3: CASSYTTGAYEQYV. The CDR3 DNA is TGTGCCAGCAGTTACACAACAGGCGCCTACGAGCAGTACGTC.

This clone was seen only once. The chain couples TRBV7-2 to TRBJ1-4, with D maybe TRBD1 (5 bases). Germline V gene lookup returns CDR1 SGHTA and CDR2 FQGNSA. CDR3 length equals 15 residues. Between the trimmed V and J ends, which lost 1 base and 8 bases, there was a span of 14 bases. CDR3 DNA sequence: TGTGCCAGCAGCTTAGGGGGGGAAATGAAGGAAAAACTGTTTTTT. Translation: CASSLGGEMKEKLFF.

The V gene is TRBV2, the J gene TRBJ2-3, with D hard to call. The CDR3 length is 12 residues. The germline gives CDR1 SNHLY, CDR2 FYNNEI. V was pared by 7 bases and J by 0 bases, with 5 bases between. The chain's CDR3 is CASNPSTDTQYF. Written as DNA, the CDR3 is TGTGCCAGCAACCCTAGCACAGATACGCAGTATTTT.

This sequence joins TRBV6-6 and TRBJ1-2, with TRBD1 as a possible D gene (6 bases). The CDR3 spans 13 residues. V was pared by 2 bases and J by 7 bases, with 11 bases between. Per germline, CDR1 MNHNY and CDR2 SVGAGI (reference sequence). The CDR3 protein is CASSYEDSPGYTF. CDR3 bases: TGTGCCAGCAGTTACGAGGACAGTCCTGGCTACACCTTC.

The CDR3 region is CASSFLRETDTQYF. CDR3 in DNA: TGTGCCAGCAGCTTCCTCAGGGAAACAGATACGCAGTATTTT. This chain joins TRBV7-2 and TRBJ2-3; maybe TRBD1 (5 bases). This CDR3 region has 14 residues. Germline CDR1 is SGHTA and CDR2 is FQGNSA. Trimming took 3 bases from V and 3 from J, leaving 10 bases between them.

Written as DNA, the CDR3 is TGTGCCAGCAGTTTACGGTCGGGACAGCGTTCAAGCTCCTACGAGCAGTACGTC. Translation: CASSLRSGQRSSSYEQYV. This chain links TRBV28 with TRBJ2-7, with 7 positions matching TRBD1. CDR3 length: 18 residues. The V gene's germline CDR1 is MDHEN and CDR2 SYDVKM. The J segment lost 0 bases and the V segment lost 2 bases, leaving 13 bases of the junction unmatched.

V is TRBV25-1 and J is TRBJ2-2, with 9 bases fitting TRBD1. V gave up 2 bases and J gave up 5 bases; unmatched junction bases: 6. The CDR3 has 16 residues. Germline V lookup: CDR1 MGHDK, CDR2 SYGVNS. As DNA, the CDR3 is TGTGCCAGCAGTGAACCAAGGACAGGGGTGACCGGGGAGCTGTTTTTT. Amino acids: CASSEPRTGVTGELFF.

This chain links TRBV5-1 with TRBJ1-5; D gene uncertain. CDR1 and CDR2 (germline): SGHRS, YFSETQ. V was clipped by 5 bases and J by 5 bases, with 14 bases between them. The CDR3 extends over 14 amino acids. The chain's CDR3 is CASSPTRSHQPQHF. The CDR3 nucleotides are TGCGCCAGCAGTCCCACTCGATCCCATCAGCCCCAGCATTTT.

The chain recombines TRBV7-9 with TRBJ2-5, with 10 nucleotides matching TRBD2. In germline, CDR1 is SEHNR, CDR2 FQNEAQ (reference sequence). This CDR3 contains 16 residues. J was trimmed by 4 bases and V by 5 bases; bases with no gene match: 10. The CDR3, as DNA: TGTGCCAGCAGCAACTGGGGACTAGCGAGGTTAGAGACCCAGTACTTC. Translation: CASSNWGLARLETQYF.

The chain couples TRBV7-2 to TRBJ2-7; D might be TRBD1 (5 bases). The CDR3 has 15 residues. Trimming took 2 bases from V and 0 from J, leaving 11 bases between them. Looked up from germline, CDR1 is SGHTA and CDR2 is FQGNSA. The CDR3 spells CASSLSSGNSYEQYF. The CDR3 DNA is TGTGCCAGCAGCTTATCTTCAGGGAACTCCTACGAGCAGTACTTC.

The table lists this clone with a few counts. The CDR3: CAISQSGALNEQFF. The CDR3, as DNA: TGTGCCATCAGTCAATCAGGGGCGCTTAATGAGCAGTTCTTC. The genes are TRBV10-3 and TRBJ2-1; perhaps TRBD1 as D (6 bases). The CDR3 length is 14 residues. Looked up from germline, CDR1 is ENHRY and CDR2 is SYGVKD. The ends were cut back, 5 bases at V and 7 bases at J, with 15 bases in the middle.

This clone was picked up a small number of times. The CDR3 here is CASSFRGAETQYF. For the CDR3, the DNA is TGTGCCAGCAGCTTTAGGGGGGCGGAGACCCAGTACTTC. This sequence joins TRBV7-2 and TRBJ2-5; D possibly matches TRBD1 or TRBD2 (6 bases each). V gave up 3 bases and J gave up 5 bases, with 10 bases separating them. There are 13 residues in the CDR3. From germline, CDR1 is SGHTA and CDR2 FQGNSA.

This sequence joins TRBV6-1 and TRBJ2-1; D unresolved. Trimming shortened V by 5 bases and J by 4 bases, and 9 bases separated the two germline ends. CDR3 length equals 13 residues. Germline CDR1 reads MNHNS; CDR2 reads SASEGT. CDR3 loop: CASSPPLYNEQFF. The CDR3 DNA sequence: TGTGCCAGCAGTCCCCCACTTTACAATGAGCAGTTCTTC.

This clone has more than one count but fewer than ten. The V call is TRBV14, the J call TRBJ2-5, with unresolved D. Trimming left V 0 bases short and J 9 bases short, with 8 bases between. Germline assignment: CDR1 SGHDN and CDR2 FVKESK. The CDR3 extends over 12 amino acids. The CDR3 DNA sequence: TGTGCCAGCAGCCAAGATGGGATCCCCCAGTACTTC. Amino acid sequence: CASSQDGIPQYF.

V gene TRBV6-5 combines with J gene TRBJ2-7; D is uncertain. The CDR3 consists of 14 residues. V was pared by 5 bases and J by 3 bases, with 14 bases between. Germline loops: CDR1 MNHEY, CDR2 SVGAGI. CDR3 amino acids: CASSPWYGDYEQYF. The CDR3, as DNA: TGTGCCAGCAGTCCCTGGTATGGTGACTACGAGCAGTACTTC.

V is TRBV28 and J is TRBJ2-3; 11 nucleotides line up with TRBD2. This CDR3 contains 15 residues. V lost 6 bases and J lost 3; bases outside the gene matches: 5. Germline CDR1 reads MDHEN; CDR2 reads SYDVKM. CDR3 sequence (DNA): TGTGCCAGCAGAACTAGCGGGAGTGGGACAGATACGCAGTATTTT. Protein: CASRTSGSGTDTQYF.

V usage is TRBV29-1 and J usage is TRBJ2-2; D might be TRBD1 or TRBD2, each matching 5 bases. V was trimmed by 6 bases and J by 5 bases, leaving 7 bases between them. The CDR3 runs to 11 residues. Germline V CDR1 and CDR2: SQVTM, ANQGSEA. The CDR3: CSVEGTGELFF. The CDR3, as DNA: TGCAGCGTCGAGGGGACCGGGGAGCTGTTTTTT.

J is TRBJ2-5 and V is TRBV30, with D hard to call. Germline V gene sequence: CDR1 GTSNPN, CDR2 SVGIG (reference sequence). The length of the CDR3 is 15 residues. Trimming cost V 4 bases and J 2 bases, with 17 bases left between them. This CDR3 reads CAWTFRHRFQETQYF. Here the CDR3 DNA reads TGTGCCTGGACATTTCGGCACAGATTTCAAGAGACCCAGTACTTC.

In DNA form, the CDR3 reads TGTGCCAGCAGCTTTCACCAGAGGATCTATGAGCAGTTCTTC. Translation: CASSFHQRIYEQFF. The chain links TRBV5-6 to TRBJ2-1; D remains unclear. CDR1 and CDR2 (germline): SGHDT, YYEEEE. V was trimmed by 2 bases and J by 8 bases, leaving 14 bases between them. The CDR3 runs to 14 residues.

The chain is built from TRBV10-2 and TRBJ1-6; TRBD1 agrees at 10 bases. Germline V gene data show CDR1 as WSHSY and CDR2 as SAAADI. Unmatched junction bases numbered 2, after V lost 8 bases and J lost 7 bases. The CDR3 spans 13 residues. As DNA, the CDR3 is TGCGCCAGCGGGACAGGGGCAAATTCACCCCTCCACTTT. Its translation is CASGTGANSPLHF.

The chain couples TRBV6-5 to TRBJ2-5; D uncertain. In germline, CDR1 is MNHEY, CDR2 SVGAGI. V dropped 5 bases and J dropped 3 bases, with 16 bases sitting between them. CDR3 length equals 15 residues. As DNA, the CDR3 is TGTGCCAGCAGTGCCCGGGCCCCCTGGGAAGAGACCCAGTACTTC. Translation gives CASSARAPWEETQYF.

The chain combines TRBV11-2 with TRBJ2-2; 7 nucleotides match TRBD2. The germline gives CDR1 SGHAT, CDR2 FQNNGV. Unmatched junction bases numbered 12, after V lost 5 bases and J lost 6 bases. This CDR3 comprises 16 residues. The CDR3 DNA is TGTGCCAGCAGCCCCTTAAGCGGGAAAGGGTCCGGGGAGCTGTTTTTT. Protein product: CASSPLSGKGSGELFF.

V usage is TRBV11-3 and J usage is TRBJ2-3, with TRBD2 identical over 10 bases. Germline V gene lookup returns CDR1 SGHNT and CDR2 YENEEA. V dropped 4 bases and J dropped 1; count of bases not matched to a gene: 17. This CDR3 has 20 residues. The CDR3 coding sequence is TGTGCCAGCAGCTCCCGGGCTAGCGGGAGAGTAACAGCGGGCACAGATACGCAGTATTTT. It specifies CASSSRASGRVTAGTDTQYF. The variable domain in full, with the rest retrieved from reference TRBV11-3 and TRBJ2-3, is EAGVVQSPRYKIIEKKQPVAFWCNPISGHNTLYWYLQNLGQGPELLIRYENEEAVDDSQLPKDRFSAERLKGVDSTLKIQPAELGDSAVYLCASSSRASGRVTAGTDTQYFGPGTRLTVL.